The 24 T cell receptor beta chains below come from one sample, sequenced in a study of T cell changes during pregnancy in multiple sclerosis. The method was immunoSEQ multiplex PCR; TCRdb's version includes in-frame clones alone and lacks a portion of them. The sample yields roughly 67,000 clones, about 89% seen once. This specimen consisted of peripheral blood, obtained in the second trimester of pregnancy. These receptors were obtained from a female donor with multiple sclerosis, enrolled in a pregnancy study.

This clone came up a few times. The chain carries TRBV5-6 and TRBJ1-2; TRBD1 agrees at 7 bases. The CDR3 loop spans 14 amino acids. Germline loops: CDR1 SGHDT, CDR2 YYEEEE. J lost 6 bases, V lost 0 bases, and 5 bases had no gene match. CDR3 in DNA: TGTGCCAGCAGCTTGGTAGGAAGGGGGCATGGCTACACCTTC. Residues: CASSLVGRGHGYTF.

This rearrangement joins TRBV11-2 to TRBJ1-2; 11 bases are shared with TRBD1. Germline CDR1 and CDR2: SGHAT and FQNNGV. The CDR3 extends over 19 amino acids. Trimming cost V 3 bases and J 0 bases; bases outside gene matches: 12. The CDR3 loop reads CASSFAFRDRGVSNYGYTF. The CDR3 DNA reads TGTGCCAGCAGCTTCGCGTTCCGGGACAGGGGGGTCTCTAACTATGGCTACACCTTC.

The chain employs TRBV27 and TRBJ1-2, with TRBD1 matching 7 bases. In germline, CDR1 is MNHEY, CDR2 SMNVEV (reference sequence). This CDR3 spans 15 amino acids. With V trimmed by 5 bases and J by 0 bases, 6 bases remained unmatched. Written as DNA, the CDR3 is TGTGCCAGCAGTCTCGGGACAGACGCTAACTATGGCTACACCTTC. It encodes CASSLGTDANYGYTF.

The chain combines TRBV7-8 with TRBJ2-3, with D perhaps matching TRBD1 (6 bases). Between the trimmed V and J ends, which lost 3 bases and 3 bases, there was a span of 13 bases. This CDR3 is 15 amino acids long. Germline CDR1 is SGHVS and CDR2 is FQNEAQ. DNA of the CDR3: TGTGCCAGCAGCTTTCGCTCCGGACAGACAGATACGCAGTATTTT. Its translation is CASSFRSGQTDTQYF.

V is TRBV6-1 and J is TRBJ1-1; D perhaps matches TRBD1 (6 bases). Germline CDR1 reads MNHNS; CDR2 reads SASEGT. V lost 7 bases and J lost 0, with 9 bases in between. The CDR3 is 13 residues long. CDR3 sequence reads: CASKYRVNTEAFF. The DNA of the CDR3 is TGTGCCAGCAAATACAGGGTGAACACTGAAGCTTTCTTT.

The V call is TRBV5-1, the J call TRBJ2-2, with 8 bases aligning to TRBD2. In germline, CDR1 is SGHRS, CDR2 YFSETQ. The CDR3 consists of 14 residues. V lost 4 bases and J lost 6; bases outside the gene matches: 5. The CDR3 here is CASSREGESGELFF. DNA of the CDR3: TGCGCCAGCAGCCGGGAGGGGGAATCCGGGGAGCTGTTTTTT.

The table lists this clone with a few counts. The genes are TRBV10-3 and TRBJ1-3; possibly TRBD1 for D (6 bases). The CDR3 contains 12 residues. V gave up 6 bases and J gave up 8 bases, with 11 bases separating them. The germline CDR1 and CDR2 sequences are ENHRY and SYGVKD. CDR3: CAIRNEGDTIYF. In nucleotides, the CDR3 is TGTGCCATCAGGAACGAGGGGGACACCATATATTTT.

The gene calls are TRBV11-2 and TRBJ2-2; 8 bases line up with TRBD2. Germline-derived CDR1 and CDR2 are SGHAT and FQNNGV. The CDR3 has 18 residues. V lost 4 bases and J lost 2; bases outside the gene matches: 12. In DNA, the CDR3 is TGTGCCAGCAGCTCACTACCCTCGGGACTAGTAAACACCGGGGAGCTGTTTTTT. This encodes CASSSLPSGLVNTGELFF.

This clone was detected once. This chain connects TRBV19 to TRBJ1-1; perhaps TRBD1 as D (6 bases). CDR1 LNHDA and CDR2 SQIVND come from the germline V gene (reference sequence). V lost 6 bases, J lost 3 bases, and 17 bases lay in between. The CDR3 length is 15 residues. CDR3 DNA sequence: TGTGCCAGTAGACCTGCTGACAGGACCTACACTGAAGCTTTCTTT. It encodes CASRPADRTYTEAFF.

The V call is TRBV2, the J call TRBJ1-6; no firm D call. Germline CDR1 is SNHLY and CDR2 is FYNNEI. V lost 4 bases and J lost 10, with 11 bases in between. CDR3 length: 13 residues. CDR3 coding DNA: TGTGCCAGCAGTGTGGCAAGTGGCTCACCCCTCCACTTT. This encodes CASSVASGSPLHF.

The V gene is TRBV7-2, the J gene TRBJ2-5; 11 bases match TRBD2. The CDR3 is 16 amino acids. Germline CDR1 SGHTA, CDR2 FQGNSA. V gave up 1 base and J gave up 2 bases; unmatched junction bases: 3. DNA of the CDR3: TGTGCCAGCAGCTTAGGTTCTAGCGGGGGGCAAGAGACCCAGTACTTC. Its protein is CASSLGSSGGQETQYF.

V and J are TRBV18 and TRBJ2-1; 7 nucleotides agree with TRBD1. The junction had 9 bases not matched to a gene; V was cut back by 0 bases and J by 7 bases. This CDR3 comprises 16 residues. The germline CDR1 and CDR2 sequences are KGHSH and LQKENI. The CDR3 here is CASSPPHLQGRNEQFF. CDR3 DNA: TGTGCCAGCTCACCACCGCATCTACAGGGGAGAAATGAGCAGTTCTTC.

V is TRBV19 and J is TRBJ2-5; D not resolved. CDR1 and CDR2 from the germline V gene are LNHDA and SQIVND (reference sequence). This CDR3 region has 12 residues. V gave up 6 bases and J gave up 9 bases, with 14 bases separating them. CDR3 DNA: TGTGCCAGTAGCCCGGGTGTTGAGGCCCAGTACTTC. This gives the protein CASSPGVEAQYF.

The chain joins TRBV4-2 to TRBJ2-3, with no clear D. The CDR3 has 14 residues. The V gene lost 4 bases and the J gene lost 3 bases, with 11 bases spanning the gap. Germline CDR1 and CDR2: LGHNA and YNFKEQ. In DNA, the CDR3 is TGTGCCAGCAGCCCTTCGCAGGCAACAGATACGCAGTATTTT. This sequence encodes CASSPSQATDTQYF.

This chain joins TRBV7-3 and TRBJ2-7, with D possibly TRBD2 on 5 matching bases. V lost 1 base and J lost 6, with 7 bases in between. The CDR3 spans 12 residues. The germline V gene has CDR1 SGHTA and CDR2 FQGTGA. For the CDR3, the DNA is TGTGCCAGCAGCTTAAGCCGGGGCGAGCAGTACTTC. Protein: CASSLSRGEQYF.

This clone showed up just once. This chain connects TRBV10-2 to TRBJ2-1; the D gene is possibly TRBD2 (5 bases). V was clipped by 2 bases and J by 1 base, with 15 bases between them. CDR1 is WSHSY and CDR2 is SAAADI in the germline V gene. This CDR3 region has 17 residues. The CDR3 spells CASSETGSHSSYNEQFF. The CDR3 DNA follows: TGCGCCAGCAGTGAGACGGGATCCCACAGTTCCTACAATGAGCAGTTCTTC.

The chain uses TRBV7-8 and TRBJ1-1; TRBD1 agrees at 9 bases. The V and J ends lost 5 bases and 1 base, in that order; junction bases with no gene match: 2. This CDR3 spans 14 amino acids. Germline V gene data show CDR1 as SGHVS and CDR2 as FQNEAQ. The CDR3 coding sequence is TGTGCCAGCAGCCCGGGACAGGGGAACACTGAAGCTTTCTTT. Residues: CASSPGQGNTEAFF.

This rearrangement joins TRBV6-5 to TRBJ1-2; D call uncertain. This CDR3 has 15 amino acids. CDR1 MNHEY and CDR2 SVGAGI come from the germline V gene. Trimming cost V 2 bases and J 3 bases, with 13 bases left between them. This CDR3 is CASSYGSPRDYGYTF. Written as DNA, the CDR3 is TGTGCCAGCAGTTACGGTTCACCGAGGGACTATGGCTACACCTTC.

The V and J genes are TRBV4-2 and TRBJ1-3, with D unclear. Germline values: CDR1 LGHNA, CDR2 YNFKEQ. This CDR3 is 16 amino acids long. V was clipped by 1 base and J by 5 bases, with 15 bases between them. CDR3 amino acids: CASSQGREGTRNTIYF. The CDR3 DNA reads TGTGCCAGCAGCCAAGGGAGGGAGGGCACGAGAAACACCATATATTTT.

The rearrangement uses TRBV7-3 and TRBJ2-1, with D possibly TRBD2 on 6 matching bases. This CDR3 region has 15 residues. Germline loops: CDR1 SGHTA, CDR2 FQGTGA. Trimming removed 0 bases from V and 0 bases from J, with 6 bases in between. The CDR3 reads CASSLTGGSYNEQFF. In DNA form, the CDR3 reads TGTGCCAGCAGCTTAACCGGGGGCTCCTACAATGAGCAGTTCTTC.

J is TRBJ2-7 and V is TRBV28; D not certain. V gave up 4 bases and J gave up 5 bases, with 9 bases separating them. CDR1 is MDHEN and CDR2 is SYDVKM in the germline V gene. CDR3 size: 12 residues. The chain's CDR3 is CASSSLLDEQYF. Here the CDR3 DNA reads TGTGCCAGCAGTTCTCTCCTCGACGAGCAGTACTTC.

The V gene is TRBV30, the J gene TRBJ2-3, with D hard to call. Trimming shortened V by 2 bases and J by 3 bases, and 6 bases separated the two germline ends. Germline assignment: CDR1 GTSNPN and CDR2 SVGIG (reference sequence). The CDR3 covers 12 residues. DNA of the CDR3: TGTGCCTGGAGTAGCTCGACAGATACGCAGTATTTT. It specifies CAWSSSTDTQYF.

The gene calls are TRBV11-2 and TRBJ2-7, with 10 nucleotides matching TRBD1. The germline V gene has CDR1 SGHAT and CDR2 FQNNGV. V shed 3 bases, J shed 7 bases, and the junction held 15 bases outside the gene matches. The CDR3 has 17 amino acids. The CDR3 loop is CASSFNVGQGNGEEQYF. The CDR3 DNA reads TGTGCCAGCAGCTTTAACGTGGGACAGGGGAACGGGGAGGAGCAGTACTTC.

The chain has TRBV11-3 and TRBJ2-1; 7 bases are shared with TRBD1. From germline, CDR1 is SGHNT and CDR2 YENEEA. CDR3 length: 15 residues. V lost 1 base, J lost 9 bases, and 9 bases stayed unmatched. The CDR3 protein is CASSLGTGGRTEQFF. CDR3 nucleotide sequence: TGTGCCAGCAGCTTAGGGACAGGAGGAAGGACTGAGCAGTTCTTC.